Included here is one T cell receptor beta chain sequence, with context. The antigen it recognizes is unknown. Base qualities are not recorded, but no much larger clone differs from it by a single base. According to the germline V gene (reference sequence), CDR1 reads LNHDA and CDR2 reads SQIVND. At the junction V is shortened by 4 bases and J by 5 bases; bases outside the gene matches: 5. Counted from cysteine to phenylalanine, this CDR3 has 15 amino acids. This entry keeps only the CDR3 DNA: 45 bases, framed from base 1. The immunoSEQ Assay, a bias-controlled multiplex PCR, was used to amplify TCRbeta CDR3 regions from genomic DNA. The original pipeline was this. The number of nucleated cells in each sample was estimated by amplification of reference gene primers within the assay. To quantify the absolute abundance of each unique TCRbeta CDR3 rearrangement, sequence reads were collapsed and filtered. For each sample, productive Simpson clonality was calculated as the square root of Simpson's diversity index across productive rearrangements. This immuneACCESS table, as held by TCRdb, lists in-frame sequences with V and J called but not all clones. Of the missing ones, under half trace to an unresolved V gene in checked studies; the others have no known cause. V and J calls and clone size are copied from that table; D and trimming were computed from the DNA. For this sample there are about 120,000 clones; more than 60% appear just once. Together, the top ten hold about 2.2% of the sample.

The data derive from a study of blood T cell repertoires in COVID-19 (dated by TCRdb to between 2020 and 2021). General notes on the study: Samples covering the acute and convalescent phases of COVID-19 were provided by collaborators in the United States, Italy and Spain. The samples were drawn from two sources: the first 160 participants of the ongoing ImmuneRACE study, and 1,200 or so subjects contributed by 6 global collaborators. The dataset comprised deeply sampled blood TCRbeta repertoires from subjects exposed to, actively infected with, or recovered from COVID-19. The prospective study material was composed of cDNA or gDNA derived from T cells, B-cell-depleted T cells, or PBMCs. HLA class I and class II types, where available, came from metadata supplied by the sample provider rather than from assay-based typing. The sample metadata nearly always contained a de-identified subject ID, COVID-19 status, age in years and sex. The repertoires were released in a freely available public database intended as a resource for research on the immune response to SARS-CoV-2.

Broader findings and caveats from the paper: How much clinical and demographic metadata was included differed by source and by participant, and the metadata was provided uncurated.

The collaborating institutions used their own protocols to collect whole blood in K2EDTA tubes. For TCRbeta analysis, collaborators shipped samples as frozen whole blood, isolated PBMCs, or DNA extracted from either of those sample types. This sequence uses TRBV19 and TRBJ1-1; a stretch of 12 junction bases matches TRBD1. This TCR was sampled from a woman between 65 and 79 years old with acute or convalescent COVID-19. The source material was peripheral blood. The nucleotides are TGTGCCAGTAGTAGGGACAGGGGGCTCGCGACTGAAGCTTTCTTT. Its translation reads: CASSRDRGLATEAFF.